These 4 T cell receptor beta chains were all obtained from the same sample, sequenced in a study of regulatory T cells in long-lasting Graves disease. As for time point: persistent/refractory GD, antithyroid drugs over 5 years with positive TRAb. The TCR library was prepared using RNA isolated from PBMCs. Arm-PCR of CDR3 regions and iRepertoire HTBI primers were the basis on which TCR beta libraries were built. A single record per CDR3 protein comes from TCRdb applying MiXCR to the multiplex PCR reads. The data hold a few hundred thousand distinct CDR3 sequences, with roughly 21% observed a single time. Sequencing was performed on peripheral blood mononuclear cells (PBMCs), taken when the disease was refractory, from a patient treated with antithyroid drugs. The receptors originated from a female donor with Graves disease.

This clonotype was picked up many times. The chain combines TRBV3-1 with TRBJ2-4; the match to TRBD2 covers 7 bases. CDR3 length equals 13 residues. The trim removed 4 bases at V and 9 bases at J, leaving 6 bases unmatched. Germline V gene lookup returns CDR1 LGHDT and CDR2 YNNKEL (reference sequence). The CDR3 loop reads CASSRGREGIQYF. For the CDR3, the DNA is TGTGCCAGCAGCCGTGGCAGGGAGGGCATTCAGTACTTC.

This chain links TRBV7-9 with TRBJ2-3, with D tentatively TRBD2 (7 bases). Germline CDR1 is SEHNR and CDR2 is FQNEAQ (reference sequence). Trimming pared 0 bases from V and 10 bases from J, leaving 17 bases between. The CDR3 loop spans 15 amino acids. The CDR3, as DNA: TGTGCCAGCAGCTTAGCAGTCTCGGGGGGCTACGCGCAGTATTTT. It yields the protein CASSLAVSGGYAQYF.

The rearrangement links TRBV27 to TRBJ2-3; D remains ambiguous. CDR3 length equals 13 residues. Deletions cut 3 bases from V and 1 base from J, with 5 bases between. The V gene's germline CDR1 is MNHEY and CDR2 SMNVEV (reference sequence). The CDR3 reads CASSFARTDTQYF. The CDR3 DNA follows: TGTGCCAGCAGTTTTGCGCGCACAGATACGCAGTATTTT.

This clonotype was observed once. The chain joins TRBV6-5 to TRBJ1-1; the D is unclear. CDR1 is MNHEY and CDR2 is SVGAGI in the germline V gene. The CDR3 runs 14 residues. Between the trimmed V and J ends, which lost 0 bases and 5 bases, there was a span of 10 bases. CDR3 protein: CASSYSRWATEAFF. The CDR3 region has the DNA TGTGCCAGCAGTTACTCGAGGTGGGCGACTGAAGCTTTCTTT.